Here is one T cell receptor (beta chain) with its context. Data came from immunoSEQ multiplex PCR; TCRdb stores just in-frame clones and leaves some out. In the table there are tens of thousands of clones, 85% to 90% of which are singletons. The entry originates in a study of OX40 agonist ivuxolimab in advanced cancers. The CDR3 is 14 residues long. The V and J ends lost 10 bases and 4 bases, in that order; junction bases with no gene match: 12. Germline values: CDR1 SGHTA, CDR2 FQGNSA. The sample in question was CD4+ or CD8+ T cells sorted from blood, obtained in a trial of the OX40 agonist ivuxolimab. The TCR was taken from an adult with an advanced solid tumor such as melanoma, head and neck, liver or kidney cancer. V usage is TRBV7-2 and J usage is TRBJ1-2; 7 nucleotides agree with TRBD1. CDR3 sequence (DNA): TGTGCCACCCACCTCACAGGGGCTAGCTATGGCTACACCTTC. Residues: CATHLTGASYGYTF.